Following are 23 T cell receptor beta chains from one sample sequenced in a study of technical replicates of blood from several donors. Sequenced by immunoSEQ multiplex PCR; TCRdb stores in-frame clones only, minus some. The sample has more than 75,000 clones; 85% to 95% are singletons. The material sequenced was T cells isolated from PBMCs. Receptors were obtained from a human donor in good health.

This rearrangement joins TRBV9 to TRBJ2-5, with D tentatively TRBD2 (6 bases). The ends were cut back, 4 bases at V and 5 bases at J, with 12 bases in the middle. There are 13 residues in the CDR3. Germline CDR1 SGDLS, CDR2 YYNGEE. The CDR3 DNA reads as TGTGCCAGCAGCAAAACTAGCTCCGAGACCCAGTACTTC. Its translation is CASSKTSSETQYF.

V is TRBV18 and J is TRBJ2-5; a weak D match, TRBD2 (6 bases). V dropped 2 bases and J dropped 3 bases, with 10 bases sitting between them. CDR1 and CDR2 from the germline V gene are KGHSH and LQKENI. The CDR3 is 14 residues long. The CDR3 bases are TGTGCCAGCTCACCAGGGAGGCGGGAAGAGACCCAGTACTTC. This sequence encodes CASSPGRREETQYF.

The V and J genes are TRBV7-6 and TRBJ2-3, with 11 bases that match TRBD2. The length of the CDR3 is 17 residues. Germline CDR1 SGHVS, CDR2 FNYEAQ. J gave up 0 bases and V 5 bases, and 7 bases lay outside the gene matches. Here the CDR3 reads CASSPSVAGGSTDTQYF. Here the CDR3 DNA reads TGTGCCAGCAGCCCGTCCGTAGCGGGAGGGAGCACAGATACGCAGTATTTT.

The rearrangement uses TRBV27 and TRBJ2-7; 8 nucleotides agree with TRBD2. CDR3 length: 17 residues. CDR1 MNHEY and CDR2 SMNVEV come from the germline V gene (reference sequence). The V segment lost 2 bases and the J segment 3 bases; nucleotides outside the gene matches: 12. The CDR3 loop is CASSLGGGTLKSYEQYF. In DNA form, the CDR3 reads TGTGCCAGCAGTTTAGGCGGGGGGACACTTAAAAGCTACGAGCAGTACTTC.

The chain has TRBV4-2 and TRBJ2-1; 9 bases are a match to TRBD2. CDR1 LGHNA and CDR2 YNFKEQ come from the germline V gene. CDR3 length: 15 amino acids. With 7 bases clipped from V and 8 bases from J, the junction kept 12 bases outside the gene matches. The CDR3 DNA reads TGTGCCAGCACCCGTGGGGCTAGCGGGGAGTATGAGCAGTTCTTC. Protein product: CASTRGASGEYEQFF.

V is TRBV6-5 and J is TRBJ1-1; D perhaps matches TRBD1 (5 bases). The V gene's germline CDR1 is MNHEY and CDR2 SVGAGI. The CDR3 contains 15 residues. V lost 1 base and J lost 5, with 14 bases in between. The CDR3 region has the DNA TGTGCCAGCAGTTACTACCGTTCGGGGGAGACTGAAGCTTTCTTT. Translating gives CASSYYRSGETEAFF.

This chain uses TRBV2 with TRBJ2-7; 9 nucleotides line up with TRBD2. After removal of 3 bases from V and 5 bases from J, the junction contained 5 bases not matched to a gene. The CDR3 runs to 14 residues. Germline V gene data show CDR1 as SNHLY and CDR2 as FYNNEI. The CDR3 loop is CASSDSGRTNEQYF. CDR3 sequence (DNA): TGTGCCAGCAGTGATAGCGGGAGAACCAACGAGCAGTACTTC.

The chain carries TRBV2 and TRBJ1-2, with a possible D match to TRBD1 (5 bases). Trimming took off 6 bases at V and 0 bases at J, with 20 bases between the two ends. The CDR3 sequence is 17 residues long. Germline loops: CDR1 SNHLY, CDR2 FYNNEI. The CDR3 sequence is CASSPMSGAYSNYGYTF. Written as DNA, the CDR3 is TGTGCCAGCAGCCCGATGAGTGGGGCCTACTCTAACTATGGCTACACCTTC.

The chain links TRBV7-9 to TRBJ1-1; D ambiguous. Germline CDR1 SEHNR, CDR2 FQNEAQ (reference sequence). The CDR3 is made up of 12 amino acids. V lost 0 bases and J 11 bases, leaving 10 bases between the germline ends. CDR3 in amino acids: CASSLAGEGAFF. The DNA of the CDR3 is TGTGCCAGCAGCTTAGCCGGGGAGGGCGCTTTCTTT.

The rearrangement uses TRBV11-3 and TRBJ2-2, with 11 bases that match TRBD2. The ends lost 1 base at V and 4 bases at J; junction bases unmatched: 8. CDR1 is SGHNT and CDR2 is YENEEA in the germline V gene. The length of the CDR3 is 18 residues. CDR3 loop: CASSLGPLAGGSTGELFF. The DNA of the CDR3 is TGTGCCAGCAGCTTAGGACCCTTAGCGGGAGGGAGCACCGGGGAGCTGTTTTTT.

The count of this clone is one. This chain connects TRBV2 to TRBJ1-5; D not certain. The V gene's germline CDR1 is SNHLY and CDR2 FYNNEI. V was pared by 4 bases and J by 0 bases, with 10 bases between. The CDR3 has 15 amino acids. CDR3 amino acids: CASSGPGYSNQPQHF. The CDR3 DNA reads as TGTGCCAGCAGTGGACCGGGATATAGCAATCAGCCCCAGCATTTT.

V gene TRBV7-7 combines with J gene TRBJ2-2, with D hard to call. Germline V gene data show CDR1 as SSHAT and CDR2 as FNYEAQ (reference sequence). Between the trimmed V and J ends, which lost 1 base and 6 bases, there was a span of 6 bases. The CDR3 has 13 amino acids. In DNA, the CDR3 is TGTGCCAGCAGCTTAGAAGAGGCCGGGGAGCTGTTTTTT. Its protein is CASSLEEAGELFF. The full variable domain, in which reference TRBV7-7 and TRBJ2-2 provide the parts outside the CDR3, is GAGVSQSPRYKVTKRGQDVTLRCDPISSHATLYWYQQALGQGPEFLTYFNYEAQPDKSGLPSDRFSAERPEGSISTLTIQRTEQRDSAMYRCASSLEEAGELFFGEGSRLTVL.

This chain links TRBV9 with TRBJ2-7; 9 nucleotides match TRBD1. V lost 3 bases and J lost 4; bases outside the gene matches: 5. The germline gives CDR1 SGDLS, CDR2 YYNGEE. The CDR3 has 14 amino acids. The CDR3 protein is CASSGTGGSYEQYF. The CDR3 nucleotides read TGTGCCAGCAGCGGCACAGGGGGCTCATACGAGCAGTACTTC.

The chain carries TRBV14 and TRBJ2-1; 14 bases are shared with TRBD2. This CDR3 region has 15 residues. Germline CDR1 reads SGHDN; CDR2 reads FVKESK. J lost 10 bases, V lost 4 bases, and 6 bases had no gene match. The CDR3 DNA reads as TGTGCCAGCAGCCCCGGGACTAGCGGGGGCCGGGAGCAGTTCTTC. This sequence encodes CASSPGTSGGREQFF.

The J gene is TRBJ2-7, the V gene TRBV7-2; 12 nucleotides agree with TRBD2. Germline-derived CDR1 and CDR2 are SGHTA and FQGNSA. The CDR3 contains 16 residues. Trimming cost V 3 bases and J 2 bases; bases outside gene matches: 5. The CDR3 spells CASSLSRLAGAYEQYF. The CDR3 DNA reads as TGTGCCAGCAGCTTGAGCCGACTAGCGGGAGCCTACGAGCAGTACTTC.

This chain links TRBV7-6 with TRBJ2-2; tentative D call: TRBD1 (6 bases). CDR1 is SGHVS, CDR2 FNYEAQ, per germline. Trimming took off 5 bases at V and 3 bases at J, with 13 bases between the two ends. The CDR3 is 15 amino acids. In nucleotides, the CDR3 is TGTGCCAGCAGCCTGGGACACCAGTACACCGGGGAGCTGTTTTTT. This translates into CASSLGHQYTGELFF.

The chain uses TRBV5-1 and TRBJ2-5, with D possibly matching TRBD2 (7 bases). The V and J ends lost 4 bases and 1 base respectively, with 11 bases between them. Germline CDR1 is SGHRS and CDR2 is YFSETQ. This CDR3 contains 14 residues. This CDR3 reads CASSPGGTQETQYF. As DNA, the CDR3 is TGCGCCAGCAGCCCGGGGGGCACCCAAGAGACCCAGTACTTC.

The chain joins TRBV10-2 to TRBJ1-1; a weak D match, TRBD1 (5 bases). The CDR3 extends over 12 amino acids. V gave up 7 bases and J gave up 5 bases, with 11 bases separating them. Germline CDR1 and CDR2: WSHSY and SAAADI. The CDR3 DNA reads as TGCGCCAGCAAGGGGTCGATAACTGAAGCTTTCTTT. Translation gives CASKGSITEAFF.

The rearrangement joins TRBV19 to TRBJ2-2; no reliable D call. The CDR3 is 15 residues long. V lost 5 bases and J lost 2, with 12 bases in between. CDR1 and CDR2 from the germline V gene are LNHDA and SQIVND (reference sequence). Here the CDR3 reads CASSFRFSNTGELFF. For the CDR3, the DNA is TGTGCCAGTAGTTTTCGGTTTTCCAACACCGGGGAGCTGTTTTTT.

In DNA, the CDR3 is TGTGCCAGCAGCCAAAATCTAGCGGGAGTCGCCGAGCAGTACTTC. Translating gives CASSQNLAGVAEQYF. V gene TRBV14 combines with J gene TRBJ2-7; TRBD2 matches 10 bases. V lost 2 bases and J lost 6; bases outside the gene matches: 7. Germline CDR1 and CDR2: SGHDN and FVKESK. The CDR3 runs 15 residues.

This chain's CDR3 is CASSLTSGTPGANVLTF. CDR3 bases: TGTGCCAGCAGCCTGACTAGCGGCACTCCTGGGGCCAACGTCCTGACTTTC. This sequence joins TRBV9 and TRBJ2-6; 9 bases align to TRBD2. V shed 4 bases and J 2 bases; nucleotides not matched to a gene: 7. Looked up from germline, CDR1 is SGDLS and CDR2 is YYNGEE. This CDR3 spans 17 amino acids.

V gene TRBV7-9 combines with J gene TRBJ1-1; TRBD1 matches at 10 bases. This CDR3 spans 15 amino acids. Looked up from germline, CDR1 is SEHNR and CDR2 is FQNEAQ (reference sequence). Unmatched junction bases numbered 4, after V lost 1 base and J lost 5 bases. The DNA of the CDR3 is TGTGCCAGCAGCTTAGGGGGGACAGGGGCGACTGAAGCTTTCTTT. Amino acid sequence: CASSLGGTGATEAFF. Supplemented by reference TRBV7-9 and TRBJ1-1, the full variable domain reads DTGVSQNPRHKITKRGQNVTFRCDPISEHNRLYWYRQTLGQGPEFLTYFQNEAQLEKSRLLSDRFSAERPKGSFSTLEIQRTEQGDSAMYLCASSLGGTGATEAFFGQGTRLTVV.

The chain has TRBV7-9 and TRBJ2-1, with 9 nucleotides matching TRBD1. There are 14 residues in the CDR3. The trim removed 5 bases at V and 6 bases at J, leaving 5 bases unmatched. The germline V gene has CDR1 SEHNR and CDR2 FQNEAQ (reference sequence). The CDR3 nucleotides read TGTGCCAGCAGCGGGGACAGGGATATCAATGAGCAGTTCTTC. Residues: CASSGDRDINEQFF.